This T cell receptor beta chain emerged from a study of T cells after yellow fever vaccination. TCRdb reprocessed the 5' RACE reads via MiXCR and lists one record per CDR3 protein. The sample includes under 200,000 distinct CDR3 sequences, 11% of them seen just once. Trimming at V came to 5 bases and at J to 4 bases, leaving 8 bases not matched to a gene. The germline V gene encodes CDR1 MNHNS and CDR2 SASEGT. The CDR3 is made up of 15 amino acids. Sequences were derived from CD8+ T cells sorted from PBMCs, sampled 15 days after the yellow fever booster vaccination. The V call is TRBV6-1, the J call TRBJ2-1; 7 bases are shared with TRBD2. The receptor was isolated from a young man who received the YFV17D yellow fever vaccine. This chain's CDR3 is CASSPQRDSYNEQFF. The DNA of the CDR3 is TGTGCCAGCAGTCCCCAGCGGGACTCTTACAATGAGCAGTTCTTC.